The clone carrying this T cell receptor (beta chain) was seen just once. The ends lost 5 bases at V and 5 bases at J; junction bases unmatched: 6. The CDR3 is made up of 14 amino acids. The V gene's germline CDR1 is SNHLY and CDR2 FYNNEI. The data originate from a study of blood T cell repertoires in COVID-19. Study overall: There were acute and convalescent COVID-19 samples, and they came from the United States, Italy and Spain. The cDNA or gDNA used as material had been derived from T cells, B-cell-depleted T cells, or PBMCs.

Original data processing: Counts of nucleated cells, estimated from reference gene primer amplification, were obtained. Clones were read by immunoSEQ multiplex PCR, and TCRdb kept only the in-frame ones, dropping some. The DNA gave D and trimming, while V, J and clone size come from that table. Among under 300,000 clones, around 80% were seen once, and the ten largest hold about 1.5%. The TCR sequence derives from a woman aged 40 to 50 who had recovered from COVID-19. The chain is built from TRBV2 and TRBJ2-7, with 10 bases lining up with TRBD2. The sequenced material came from peripheral blood. The CDR3 sequence: CASSLLAGVNEQYF. CDR3 nucleotides: TGTGCCAGCAGTTTGCTAGCGGGGGTCAACGAGCAGTACTTC. Full variable domain (remainder filled in from reference TRBV2 and TRBJ2-7): EPEVTQTPSHQVTQMGQEVILRCVPISNHLYFYWYRQILGQKVEFLVSFYNNEISEKSEIFDDQFSVERPDGSNFTLKIRSTKLEDSAMYFCASSLLAGVNEQYFGPGTRLTVT.